This T cell receptor (beta chain) was retrieved from a study of blood T cell repertoires in COVID-19. The CDR3 runs 15 residues. Under the authors' procedure: How many nucleated cells were present was estimated from reference gene primer amplification. Clones were sequenced by immunoSEQ multiplex PCR, and TCRdb holds only the in-frame ones, with some missing. From that table come the V and J calls and clone size; the DNA was used to work out D and trimming. This repertoire shows 11,000 to 15,000 clones, 81% found once; its top ten account for under 30%. V and J are TRBV21-1 and TRBJ2-7; the listed D gene, TRBD1, was not tested against the DNA. TRBV21-1 is annotated as a pseudogene. The clonotype comes from a human donor in a cohort sampled during active COVID-19. The sequenced sample consisted of peripheral blood. The CDR3 loop reads CASSPGGPGSYEQYF. CDR3 sequence (DNA): TGTGCCAGCAGCCCAGGGGGCCCCGGCTCCTACGAGCAGTACTTC.